This is a list of T cell receptor beta chains from one sample in a study of graft-versus-host responses after intestinal transplantation. Sequenced by immunoSEQ multiplex PCR; TCRdb stores in-frame clones only, minus some. The sample includes just over 40,000 clones, about 89% of them seen just once. The specimen was PBMCs, collected 300 to 320 days after intestinal transplant. These receptors were collected from a human patient who received an intestinal transplant, so some T cells may come from the graft donor. Both conserved end residues are part of each CDR3. The D gene is left open where the match is weak. Clone size is shown for a subset of rows, as once, few, many or a class of expanded clone.

D,size,V,J,CDR3,DNA
-,-,TRBV2,TRBJ1-1,CASSAITTEAFF,TGTGCCAGCAGTGCGATTACAACTGAAGCTTTCTTT
TRBD2,once,TRBV2,TRBJ2-7,CATSGVLSYEQYF,TGTGCCACTAGCGGGGTCCTTTCCTACGAGCAGTACTTC
TRBD1,-,TRBV7-9,TRBJ1-1,CASSLKGGEGTEAFF,TGTGCCAGCAGCTTAAAAGGGGGCGAGGGCACTGAAGCTTTCTTT
-,-,TRBV5-1,TRBJ1-5,CASSLTRDQPQHF,TGCGCCAGCAGCTTGACCCGAGATCAGCCCCAGCATTTT
-,-,TRBV5-6,TRBJ2-4,CASSPGAYPAKNIQYF,TGTGCCAGCAGCCCCGGGGCGTACCCAGCCAAAAACATTCAGTACTTC
-,-,TRBV9,TRBJ2-1,CASSPANYNEQFF,TGTGCCAGCAGCCCCGCTAACTACAATGAGCAGTTCTTC
-,-,TRBV28,TRBJ2-7,CASSLGTYYEQYF,TGTGCCAGCAGCTTGGGGACCTACTACGAGCAGTACTTC
TRBD1,-,TRBV11-2,TRBJ2-7,CASSLDLSRGQDERYF,TGTGCCAGCAGCTTAGATCTCTCCAGGGGGCAAGACGAGCGGTACTTC
TRBD2,-,TRBV5-1,TRBJ2-1,CASSLILAGVSYNEQFF,TGCGCCAGCAGCCTCATCTTAGCGGGGGTCTCCTACAATGAGCAGTTCTTC
TRBD2,-,TRBV6-5,TRBJ2-7,CASSSGGVGEQYF,TGTGCCAGCAGTTCTGGGGGGGTAGGCGAGCAGTACTTC
TRBD2,-,TRBV5-1,TRBJ2-3,CASSFPLAGGITDTQYF,TGCGCCAGCAGCTTCCCACTAGCGGGGGGAATCACAGATACGCAGTATTTT
-,-,TRBV5-1,TRBJ2-7,CASSLGQASYEQYF,TGCGCCAGCAGCTTGGGACAGGCCTCCTACGAGCAGTACTTC
TRBD2,once,TRBV7-3,TRBJ2-1,CASSLASGNYNEQFF,TGTGCCAGCAGCTTAGCTAGCGGGAACTACAATGAGCAGTTCTTC
-,once,TRBV7-9,TRBJ2-7,CASSPSLGGESPHEQYF,TGTGCCAGCAGCCCCTCCCTAGGGGGGGAGTCCCCCCACGAGCAGTACTTC
-,-,TRBV11-2,TRBJ1-1,CASSLRVGMNTEAFF,TGTGCCAGCAGCTTACGTGTAGGGATGAACACTGAAGCTTTCTTT
-,-,TRBV9,TRBJ2-2,CASSVAQGTGELFF,TGTGCCAGCAGCGTAGCCCAGGGGACCGGGGAGCTGTTTTTT
TRBD2,-,TRBV5-5,TRBJ2-7,CASSLDGATGGLYEQYF,TGTGCCAGCAGCTTAGACGGGGCCACGGGAGGGCTCTACGAGCAGTACTTC
-,-,TRBV12-5,TRBJ1-2,CASGLGRAAYGYTF,TGTGCTAGTGGTTTGGGTCGGGCGGCCTATGGCTACACCTTC
-,-,TRBV10-1,TRBJ2-2,CASSGLSGGTGELFF,TGCGCCAGCAGTGGGTTATCAGGGGGGACCGGGGAGCTGTTTTTT
-,-,TRBV7-8,TRBJ2-3,CASSLAYDPSTDTQYF,TGTGCCAGCAGCTTAGCATACGACCCCAGCACAGATACGCAGTATTTT
TRBD1,-,TRBV6-6,TRBJ2-5,CASSYLGTGAQETQYF,TGTGCCAGCAGTTATTTAGGGACAGGGGCCCAAGAGACCCAGTACTTC
TRBD2,-,TRBV2,TRBJ2-5,CASSLGLASETQYF,TGTGCCAGCAGTCTGGGACTAGCGTCGGAGACCCAGTACTTC
TRBD2,-,TRBV6-5,TRBJ2-3,CASSYSGGAGGTQYF,TGTGCCAGCAGTTACTCTGGGGGCGCGGGGGGTACGCAGTATTTT
TRBD2,-,TRBV28,TRBJ2-1,CASSFSGNHNEQFF,TGTGCCAGCAGTTTCAGCGGGAACCACAATGAGCAGTTCTTC
TRBD2,-,TRBV6-1,TRBJ2-1,CASRGLAYNEQFF,TGTGCCAGCAGGGGACTAGCCTACAATGAGCAGTTCTTC
-,-,TRBV9,TRBJ1-2,CASSLDRSSGYTF,TGTGCCAGCAGTCTTGACAGGAGTAGTGGCTACACCTTC
-,-,TRBV5-1,TRBJ1-1,CASSLGLNYREVAFF,TGCGCCAGCAGCTTGGGCCTAAATTACAGGGAGGTAGCTTTCTTT
TRBD2,-,TRBV2,TRBJ2-3,CATLDPLAGGPKSLTDTQYF,TGTGCCACCCTCGACCCTCTAGCGGGGGGCCCCAAGTCCCTCACAGATACGCAGTATTTT
-,-,TRBV19,TRBJ2-1,CASSIVAGQSYNEQFF,TGTGCCAGTAGTATAGTGGCGGGACAGTCCTACAATGAGCAGTTCTTC
TRBD1,-,TRBV10-1,TRBJ2-7,CASRDRGEQYF,TGCGCCAGCAGGGACAGGGGCGAGCAGTACTTC
TRBD2,-,TRBV6-5,TRBJ2-3,CASSSPSGGITDTQYF,TGTGCCAGCAGTTCTCCTAGCGGGGGGATCACAGATACGCAGTATTTT
-,-,TRBV7-3,TRBJ2-6,CASSLDSSGANVLTF,TGTGCCAGCAGCTTGGACAGCTCTGGGGCCAACGTCCTGACTTTC
-,-,TRBV18,TRBJ1-1,CASSLLRTDYTEAFF,TGTGCCAGCTCCCTCCTTAGGACTGATTACACTGAAGCTTTCTTT
TRBD2,-,TRBV9,TRBJ2-1,CASSVGTSGLYNEQFF,TGTGCCAGCAGCGTAGGGACTAGCGGATTATACAATGAGCAGTTCTTC
TRBD1,-,TRBV27,TRBJ1-5,CASRSYDRGGNQPQHF,TGTGCCAGCAGAAGCTATGACAGGGGTGGCAATCAGCCCCAGCATTTT
-,-,TRBV6-5,TRBJ2-7,CASGPVLFYEQYF,TGTGCCAGCGGGCCAGTACTTTTTTACGAGCAGTACTTC
TRBD1,-,TRBV4-1,TRBJ2-7,CASSQDPGQGSYEQYF,TGCGCCAGCAGCCAAGACCCCGGACAGGGTTCCTACGAGCAGTACTTC